What follows describes a single TCR beta chain. Its antigen is unidentified. Profiling relied on immunoSEQ multiplex PCR, and the TCRdb table lists in-frame clones only, not all of them. The sample has more than 20,000 clones, 60% to 85% seen once. Before sequencing took place, the ViraFEST assay used viral peptide pools to expand antigen-specific CD4+ T cells. The culture ran for roughly 10 days before CD4+ T cells were isolated. Testing of the vaccine recipients showed negative nucleocapsid antibodies and no prior SARS-CoV-2 infection. Cultivation was performed at roughly 2.2 million PBMC per well with 9 to 10 IU/ml IL-2 and approximately 9.2 ug/ml peptides added. The authors replaced half the medium with IL-2 medium on days 3 and 7. The CDR3 loop spans 15 amino acids. Germline loops: CDR1 SGHDN, CDR2 FVKESK. Unmatched junction bases numbered 7, after V lost 4 bases and J lost 8 bases. This sample was included in a study of vaccination effects on CD4 cells after COVID-19.

Study results and caveats: By a late point after vaccination, infection- and vaccine-induced clones had shrunk markedly through clonal contraction. Healthy vaccinees' vaccine-induced clones included only 1 of 255 that recognized common cold coronaviruses.

The TCR comes from a human donor who received a COVID-19 vaccine. Sequenced here: CD4+ T cells from PBMCs cultured with HCoV-OC43 spike peptides, sampled before COVID-19 vaccination. Specified subset: HCoV-OC43 spike overlapping peptide pool stimulation. The chain carries TRBV14 and TRBJ2-1; 11 nucleotides line up with TRBD2. CDR3 DNA: TGTGCCAGCAGCCCACTAGCGGGAGCGGGGGATGAGCAGTTCTTC. Translation: CASSPLAGAGDEQFF.